The rows below give T cell receptor beta chains drawn from one sample of a study of a mutant IDH1 vaccine in newly diagnosed glioma. The antigens for these receptors are not known. The method was immunoSEQ multiplex PCR; TCRdb's version includes in-frame clones alone and lacks a portion of them. This sample carries more than 55,000 clones, about 81% of them seen once, and the ten largest clones take roughly 8.1%. The sequenced sample was PBMCs, obtained from a glioma patient whose treatment included an IDH1 peptide vaccine. The receptors were gathered from a middle-aged woman with glioma. Some clones in this sample may be carry-over from other donors' samples. Each CDR3 is given with its conserved first and last residue. D genes are given only for firm matches. Size tells how often a clone was seen (once, few, many) or the class of an expanded clone, and some rows leave it out.

D gene	V gene	J gene	clone size	CDR3 DNA	CDR3 protein
NA	TRBV2	TRBJ1-1	NA	TGTGCCAGCAGTGCCAGGTGGGTCACTGAAGCTTTCTTT	CASSARWVTEAFF
TRBD1	TRBV9	TRBJ1-4	NA	TGTGCCAGCAGTACCGGGACAGGGGGTGAAAAACTGTTTTTT	CASSTGTGGEKLFF
TRBD2	TRBV4-1	TRBJ2-7	few	TGCGCCAGCAGCCAAGGCTTTAGCGGGGGGGCCGGTACCTACGAGCAGTACTTC	CASSQGFSGGAGTYEQYF
NA	TRBV15	TRBJ2-4	NA	TGTGCCACCAGCAGAGCGGGGCTGGACATTCAGTACTTC	CATSRAGLDIQYF
NA	TRBV5-1	TRBJ1-6	NA	TGCGCCAGCAGCTTGATGGGGGAGGATTCACCCCTCCACTTT	CASSLMGEDSPLHF
NA	TRBV9	TRBJ1-5	few	TGTGCCAGCAGCCCAGGGGCCCAATTTCAGCCCCAGCATTTT	CASSPGAQFQPQHF
NA	TRBV21-1	TRBJ2-7	NA	TGTGCCAGCAGCAAATCGGGGCCCGAGCCCTACGAGCAGTACTTC	CASSKSGPEPYEQYF
NA	TRBV5-4	TRBJ1-3	NA	TGTGCCAGCAGCCCGATCGGGACTGAGGACTCTGGAAACACCATATATTTT	CASSPIGTEDSGNTIYF
TRBD2	TRBV27	TRBJ2-3	NA	TGTGCCAGCAGTTTTAGCGGGGGAGCAGATACGCAGTATTTT	CASSFSGGADTQYF
TRBD1	TRBV29-1	TRBJ2-4	NA	TGCAGCGTTGATGGGACAGGGGGCGAGAAGGGTGGGGCCAAAAACATTCAGTACTTC	CSVDGTGGEKGGAKNIQYF
NA	TRBV4-1	TRBJ2-7	NA	TGCGCCAGCAGCCAAGTGGACCGAGACTACGAGCAGTACTTC	CASSQVDRDYEQYF
TRBD1	TRBV30	TRBJ2-2	NA	TGTGCCTGGACGACAGGGGGAACGAACACCGGGGAGCTGTTTTTT	CAWTTGGTNTGELFF
TRBD2	TRBV4-1	TRBJ2-3	NA	TGCGCCAGCAGCCCCCGGGGAGCGGGGAGCACAGATACGCAGTATTTT	CASSPRGAGSTDTQYF
NA	TRBV7-2	TRBJ2-2	once	TGTGCCAGCAGCTTACGAGGGAGGAACACCGGGGAGCTGTTTTTT	CASSLRGRNTGELFF
TRBD1	TRBV4-1	TRBJ2-1	NA	TGCGCCAGCAGCCAGGGGGACAGCTCCTACAATGAGCAGTTCTTC	CASSQGDSSYNEQFF
NA	TRBV4-1	TRBJ1-2	NA	TGCGCCAGCAGCCAAGATCGCAAAGGGGCGTTGGGCTACACCTTC	CASSQDRKGALGYTF
NA	TRBV6-1	TRBJ1-3	NA	TGTGCCAGCAGTGACCGGCCAGGAACTGGAAACACCATATATTTT	CASSDRPGTGNTIYF
NA	TRBV4-3	TRBJ1-1	NA	TGCGCCAGCAGCCAATTTACGGGCCATCAACTGAACACTGAAGCTTTCTTT	CASSQFTGHQLNTEAFF
NA	TRBV28	TRBJ2-2	NA	TGTGCCAGCAGCCACAGGGGGGAGCTGTTTTTT	CASSHRGELFF
NA	TRBV7-6	TRBJ2-7	NA	TGTGCCAGCAGCTTAGCCGATAGTCCAGGGTACGAGCAGTACTTC	CASSLADSPGYEQYF
NA	TRBV2	TRBJ1-2	once	TGTGCCAGCAGTGAACGATGGGCGGGGGCCATCCTCGACTATGGCTACACCTTC	CASSERWAGAILDYGYTF
TRBD1	TRBV7-2	TRBJ1-2	NA	TGTGCCAGCAGCTTAGGGGACAGACTCTATGGCTACACCTTC	CASSLGDRLYGYTF
TRBD2	TRBV7-2	TRBJ2-1	once	TGTGCCAGCAGCTGGGGACTAGCTCTTGAGCAGTTCTTC	CASSWGLALEQFF
NA	TRBV5-8	TRBJ2-5	few	TGTGCCAGCAGCTACGGGTTCTTGGAGACCCAGTACTTC	CASSYGFLETQYF
NA	TRBV14	TRBJ1-1	NA	TGTGCCAGCAGCCAAGGCTATCTCGGCTCTGAAGCTTTCTTT	CASSQGYLGSEAFF
NA	TRBV2	TRBJ2-5	NA	TGTGCCACCTCGAGACAAGGGGATCAAGAGACCCAGTACTTC	CATSRQGDQETQYF
TRBD1	TRBV5-8	TRBJ1-6	NA	TGTGCCAGCAGCTTGGGAGGGACAGTCAATTCACCCCTCCACTTT	CASSLGGTVNSPLHF
NA	TRBV5-1	TRBJ1-2	NA	TGCGCCAGCAGTGAAGGGGCAGGGGAATTCCTTGGGGGCACCTTC	CASSEGAGEFLGGTF
NA	TRBV30	TRBJ1-3	NA	TGTGCCTGGAGAGGAGGTTTCGGAAACACCATATATTTT	CAWRGGFGNTIYF
TRBD1	TRBV7-6	TRBJ1-1	few	TGTGCCAGCAGCCTTATCCGGGACAGGGTCCGTCGGGGTGAAGCTTTCTTT	CASSLIRDRVRRGEAFF
TRBD2	TRBV5-1	TRBJ2-5	NA	TGCGCCAGCAGCAGCAGCGGGGGGCAAGAGACCCAGTACTTC	CASSSSGGQETQYF
NA	TRBV7-2	TRBJ2-5	NA	TGTGCCAGCAGCTTACAGCGGGCAATTCAAGAGACCCAGTACTTC	CASSLQRAIQETQYF
NA	TRBV11-2	TRBJ2-7	NA	TGTGCCAGCAGCTTCGCCCGCGCCGATTATCCCTACGAGCAGTACTTC	CASSFARADYPYEQYF
NA	TRBV30	TRBJ1-2	few	TGTGCCTGGAGTAAGGAGTATGGCTACACCTTC	CAWSKEYGYTF
NA	TRBV29-1	TRBJ2-7	NA	TGCAGCGTTGAAGGTATCGGCAGGGGCTACGAGCAGTACTTC	CSVEGIGRGYEQYF
NA	TRBV5-1	TRBJ1-1	NA	TGCGCCAGCAGCTTGGACCCCGGCCCCGACACTGAAGCTTTCTTT	CASSLDPGPDTEAFF
NA	TRBV7-9	TRBJ2-1	NA	TGTGCCAGCAGCCCCAGGACAGACTACAATGAGCAGTTCTTC	CASSPRTDYNEQFF
NA	TRBV30	TRBJ1-1	NA	TGTGCCTGGAGTTGGGGTGTTGGCACTGAAGCTTTCTTT	CAWSWGVGTEAFF
TRBD1	TRBV2	TRBJ1-2	NA	TGTGCCCGCCCAGGGGGGGGCCGAAACACCTCTAACTATGGCTACACCTTC	CARPGGGRNTSNYGYTF
TRBD1	TRBV7-9	TRBJ1-2	few	TGTGCCAGCAGCTTTGAAACAGGGGCGCGAGGCTACACCTTC	CASSFETGARGYTF
NA	TRBV7-6	TRBJ2-7	NA	TGTGCCAGCAGCTTAGAGGCACAGAGCTCCTACGAGCAGTACTTC	CASSLEAQSSYEQYF
TRBD2	TRBV13	TRBJ2-7	NA	TGTGCCAGCAGCGTTAGGGGGAGCGGGGGCTACGAGCAGTACTTC	CASSVRGSGGYEQYF
NA	TRBV4-3	TRBJ2-1	few	TGCGCCAGCAACTCGGATGAGCAGTTCTTC	CASNSDEQFF
TRBD1	TRBV29-1	TRBJ1-2	NA	TGCGCCTGCCGCGGGGGGCAGGGGGAAAATGGCTACACCTTC	CACRGGQGENGYTF